These 15 T cell receptor beta chains share one sample of origin, sequenced in a study of spatial heterogeneity in lung cancer. Time point given: blood at routine non-recurrence follow-up after resection. TCRdb itself ran the 5' RACE reads through MiXCR, one entry per CDR3 protein. The sample lists approximately 1,400 distinct CDR3 sequences; approximately 55% were seen once. The source material was PBMCs, sampled at follow-up. These receptors were collected from a female donor with early-stage non-small cell lung cancer.

Only a few counts were recorded for this clonotype. The size of this beta chain means little, since it is a stray read in a library made for alpha chains. This chain uses TRBV29-1 with TRBJ2-5, with TRBD2 identical over 10 bases. Trimming at V came to 6 bases and at J to 7 bases, leaving 2 bases not matched to a gene. The CDR3 extends over 11 amino acids. The germline V gene has CDR1 SQVTM and CDR2 ANQGSEA. CDR3 sequence: CSVVAGGTQYF. The CDR3 bases are TGCAGCGTAGTAGCGGGGGGGACCCAGTACTTC.

For this clonotype: Within a library made for alpha chains, this beta chain is off target, and its count is uninformative. CDR3: CASSPANYGYTF. Here the CDR3 DNA reads TGTGCCAGCAGCCCCGCTAACTATGGCTACACCTTC. J is TRBJ1-2 and V is TRBV28; D is undetermined. This CDR3 has 12 residues. V lost 6 bases and J 0 bases, leaving 5 bases between the germline ends. Germline lookup yields CDR1 MDHEN and CDR2 SYDVKM.

Points on this clonotype: Found in a library prepared for alpha chains, this beta chain is an off-target read, and its abundance has little meaning. This chain connects TRBV9 to TRBJ2-7, with unresolved D. Germline CDR1 is SGDLS and CDR2 is YYNGEE. The CDR3 contains 12 residues. Trimming stripped 2 bases from V and 3 bases from J, with 6 bases between. CDR3 nucleotide sequence: TGTGCCAGCAGCGTTGACAACTACGAGCAGTACTTC. Its translation is CASSVDNYEQYF. Full variable domain (outside the CDR3, taken from reference TRBV9 and TRBJ2-7): DSGVTQTPKHLITATGQRVTLRCSPRSGDLSVYWYQQSLDQGLQFLIQYYNGEERAKGNILERFSAQQFPDLHSELNLSSLELGDSALYFCASSVDNYEQYFGPGTRLTVT.

Of note for this clonotype: As an off-target read in a library built for alpha chains, this beta chain has a frequency of little significance. V is TRBV20-1 and J is TRBJ1-1; 7 bases fit TRBD1. CDR3 size: 14 residues. V dropped 6 bases and J dropped 0; count of bases not matched to a gene: 7. Per germline, CDR1 DFQATT and CDR2 SNEGSKA (reference sequence). CDR3 amino acids: CSAGRQGLNTEAFF. The CDR3 nucleotides read TGCAGTGCGGGAAGACAGGGATTGAACACTGAAGCTTTCTTT.

This clonotype was seen a few times. This beta chain was picked up by a library intended for alpha chains and is off target, so its count carries little meaning. The gene calls are TRBV6-2 or TRBV6-3 and TRBJ2-5, with D perhaps matching TRBD1 (6 bases). With 6 bases removed from V and 1 base from J, the gap between germline ends came to 12 bases. The CDR3 totals 14 residues. The germline gives CDR1 MNHEY, CDR2 SVGEGT. CDR3 residues: CASSRTGIQETQYF. As DNA, the CDR3 is TGTGCCAGCAGCCGAACAGGGATCCAAGAGACCCAGTACTTC.

This clonotype has only a few counts. This beta chain is an off-target read within a library intended for alpha chains, so its frequency means little. The CDR3 DNA sequence: TGCGCCAGCAGCTTGGAACGGGGCTCAGATACGCAGTATTTT. Its protein product is CASSLERGSDTQYF. The chain has TRBV5-1 and TRBJ2-3; either TRBD1 or TRBD2 may supply D (5 bases each). Germline CDR1 reads SGHRS; CDR2 reads YFSETQ. V was shortened by 0 bases and J by 4 bases, with 9 bases between the two germline ends. CDR3 length: 14 amino acids.

Worth noting for this clonotype: For a library built for alpha chains, this beta chain is a stray read; little rests on its size. The V gene is TRBV27, the J gene TRBJ1-4, with 10 bases that match TRBD1. Germline V lookup: CDR1 MNHEY, CDR2 SMNVEV (reference sequence). Trimming cost V 1 base and J 8 bases; bases outside gene matches: 4. The CDR3 is made up of 15 amino acids. This CDR3 is CASSLFSTGGEKLFF. CDR3 sequence (DNA): TGTGCCAGCAGTTTATTTTCGACAGGGGGCGAAAAACTGTTTTTT.

This clonotype is judged large. This beta chain came through as a stray read in a library set up for alpha chains, and its size says little. The chain recombines TRBV28 with TRBJ2-3, with no clear D. CDR3 length equals 12 residues. The germline V gene encodes CDR1 MDHEN and CDR2 SYDVKM. Deletions cut 3 bases from V and 2 bases from J, with 3 bases between. The CDR3 coding sequence is TGTGCCAGCAGTTTGTACACAGATACGCAGTATTTT. This encodes CASSLYTDTQYF.

This clonotype showed up just a few times. As an off-target read in a library built for alpha chains, this beta chain has a frequency of little significance. The chain employs TRBV29-1 and TRBJ2-2; 8 positions match TRBD2. Germline V CDR1 and CDR2: SQVTM, ANQGSEA. This CDR3 comprises 14 residues. Trimming removed 7 bases from V and 1 base from J; junction bases left unmatched: 5. The CDR3 sequence: CSANSGVNTGELFF. CDR3 coding DNA: TGCAGCGCCAATAGCGGGGTGAACACCGGGGAGCTGTTTTTT.

On this clonotype: This beta chain is off target for a library built for alpha chains, so its abundance means little. This chain joins TRBV6-2 or TRBV6-3 and TRBJ2-5; no firm D call. Germline CDR1 MNHEY, CDR2 SVGEGT. There are 12 residues in the CDR3. V was shortened by 5 bases and J by 6 bases, with 10 bases between the two germline ends. The CDR3 nucleotides read TGTGCCAGCAGTGAGCCCCCCAAGACCCAGTACTTC. Its translation is CASSEPPKTQYF.

The count of this clonotype is one. This beta chain is an off-target read within a library intended for alpha chains, so its frequency means little. The V gene is TRBV7-2, the J gene TRBJ2-5; D is tentatively TRBD1 or TRBD2 (5 bases each). This CDR3 spans 13 amino acids. Germline CDR1 reads SGHTA; CDR2 reads FQGNSA. Trimming removed 5 bases at V and 5 bases at J, with 12 bases between. The CDR3 nucleotides read TGTGCCAGCAGCCTCGAGGGGATCGAGACCCAGTACTTC. It yields the protein CASSLEGIETQYF.

Worth noting for this clonotype: A library made for alpha chains picked up this beta chain off target, so its size means little. The chain joins TRBV20-1 to TRBJ2-3; D remains ambiguous. CDR1 DFQATT and CDR2 SNEGSKA come from the germline V gene (reference sequence). The CDR3 is made up of 14 amino acids. Between the trimmed V and J ends, which lost 5 bases and 0 bases, there was a span of 12 bases. CDR3 coding DNA: TGCAGTGCTCGTATGTCCGCTAGCACAGATACGCAGTATTTT. This translates into CSARMSASTDTQYF.

Remarks on this clonotype: As an off-target read in a library built for alpha chains, this beta chain has a frequency of little significance. V gene TRBV12-3 or TRBV12-4 combines with J gene TRBJ1-1; D gene unclear. V lost 7 bases, J lost 0 bases, and 9 bases lay in between. The CDR3 spans 13 residues. The CDR3 DNA is TGTGCCAGCATTGGCAGCCTGAACACTGAAGCTTTCTTT. Translation: CASIGSLNTEAFF.

In regard to this clonotype: This beta chain came through as a stray read in a library set up for alpha chains, and its size says little. The CDR3 DNA is TGTGCCAGCAGAGGGGTAGCACCGAACACTGAAGCTTTCTTT. Residues: CASRGVAPNTEAFF. V usage is TRBV2 and J usage is TRBJ1-1; weak D call: TRBD1 (5 bases). The CDR3 is made up of 14 amino acids. V gave up 6 bases and J gave up 1 base, with 12 bases separating them. CDR1 and CDR2 (germline): SNHLY, FYNNEI.

As regards this clonotype: Within a library made for alpha chains, this beta chain is off target, and its count is uninformative. The V gene is TRBV12-3 or TRBV12-4, the J gene TRBJ1-1, with D unresolved. Trimming pared 5 bases from V and 0 bases from J, leaving 7 bases between. This CDR3 has 13 amino acids. The CDR3 loop is CASSVGVNTEAFF. Here the CDR3 DNA reads TGTGCCAGCAGTGTCGGGGTGAACACTGAAGCTTTCTTT.